Following are 6 T cell receptor beta chains from one sample sequenced in a study of cytomegalovirus exposure and HLA in healthy donors. The PCR was carried out with 60 Vbeta primers and 13 Jbeta primers. The assay was immunoSEQ multiplex PCR, and TCRdb's table has in-frame clones only and misses some. The sample yields over 250,000 clones, around 86% seen once. Sequenced sample: PBMCs. The source is a man aged 35-49 years in good health and CMV-seropositive.

This chain uses TRBV10-1 with TRBJ2-1, with 9 bases identical to TRBD1. This CDR3 spans 17 amino acids. In germline, CDR1 is WNHNN, CDR2 SYGVQD (reference sequence). Trimming removed 8 bases from V and 3 bases from J; junction bases left unmatched: 14. The CDR3 protein is CASSPSGQGGCYNEQFF. CDR3 DNA: TGCGCCAGCTCCCCATCGGGACAGGGAGGATGCTACAATGAGCAGTTCTTC.

V gene TRBV29-1 combines with J gene TRBJ2-1; 16 nucleotides agree with TRBD2. With 6 bases clipped from V and 0 bases from J, the junction kept 11 bases outside the gene matches. CDR3 length equals 19 residues. Germline CDR1 is SQVTM and CDR2 is ANQGSEA. The CDR3 reads CSVAPPGLAGGYSYNEQFF. Written as DNA, the CDR3 is TGCAGCGTCGCCCCCCCGGGACTAGCGGGAGGGTACTCCTACAATGAGCAGTTCTTC.

This chain joins TRBV7-9 and TRBJ2-5, with 7 bases aligning to TRBD2. The junction had 15 bases not matched to a gene; V was cut back by 5 bases and J by 9 bases. CDR1 is SEHNR, CDR2 FQNEAQ, per germline (reference sequence). This CDR3 has 15 residues. CDR3 loop: CASSPRTSGTVAQYF. The CDR3 nucleotides read TGTGCCAGCAGCCCCCGGACTAGTGGCACGGTGGCCCAGTACTTC.

This clone appeared a few times. The V call is TRBV21-1, the J call TRBJ1-1; TRBD1 is taken as the D call from the table, unchecked against the DNA. TRBV21-1 is a known pseudogene. The CDR3 runs 14 residues. Here the CDR3 DNA reads TGTGCCAGCGGGACAGACGTTTTCGACACTGAAGCTTTCTTT. It translates to CASGTDVFDTEAFF.

CDR3 in DNA: TGTGCCAGCAACTCCCCTTGGTACAGGGCCTCGGGGCAGTACTTC. Translating gives CASNSPWYRASGQYF. The V gene is TRBV11-2, the J gene TRBJ2-7; D perhaps matches TRBD1 (6 bases). The CDR3 covers 15 residues. CDR1 is SGHAT and CDR2 is FQNNGV in the germline V gene. Deletions cut 7 bases from V and 9 bases from J, with 25 bases between.

This sequence joins TRBV5-1 and TRBJ1-2, with D unresolved. CDR3 length: 14 residues. V gave up 0 bases and J gave up 0 bases, with 6 bases separating them. The V gene's germline CDR1 is SGHRS and CDR2 YFSETQ. The DNA for the CDR3 is TGCGCCAGCAGCTTGGCGTTTTCTAACTATGGCTACACCTTC. Translating it yields CASSLAFSNYGYTF.